This T cell receptor (beta chain) was recorded in a study of blood T cell repertoires in COVID-19. The CDR3 has 16 amino acids. CDR1 LNHDA and CDR2 SQIVND come from the germline V gene (reference sequence). J lost 3 bases, V lost 7 bases, and 9 bases had no gene match. Data came from immunoSEQ multiplex PCR; TCRdb stores just in-frame clones and leaves some out. The repertoire holds 250,000 to 350,000 clones, with around 84% as singletons. This clone came up many times. Residents of about two dozen US areas, aged roughly 18 to 90 years, made up the participants. Cohort placement rested on clinical history that participants reported themselves. Donors in Cohort 3 counted as recovered after two negative PCRs, clearance, or symptom resolution.

The chain employs TRBV19 and TRBJ1-3; 10 bases fit TRBD1. The receptor was isolated from a young woman who had recovered from COVID-19. The sequenced material came from PBMCs or T cells enriched from blood (not recorded which). The CDR3 DNA is TGTGCCAGTATCCCCCGGGACAGGGGAGGTGGAAACACCATATATTTT. Protein sequence: CASIPRDRGGGNTIYF.